This passage covers 5 T cell receptor beta chains from one sample sequenced in a study of blood T cell repertoires in COVID-19 (dated by TCRdb to the early 2020s). Libraries were constructed by the immunoSEQ multiplex PCR assay. TCRdb retrieved this table from immuneACCESS and kept in-frame rearrangements only. Not all clones are present; in checked studies, unresolved V genes account for under half, and no reason is known for the remainder. This sample has about 68,000 clones in its table, and 86% of those were observed once. The top ten clones comprise 4.1% of the sample. Source material: peripheral blood. Receptors were obtained from a man aged 50 or older with acute or convalescent COVID-19.

The chain links TRBV2 to TRBJ2-3; D call uncertain. The CDR3 is 18 residues long. The V end lost 3 bases, the J end lost 3 bases, and 22 bases lay between the germline ends. Per germline, CDR1 SNHLY and CDR2 FYNNEI. CDR3 sequence reads: CASSETVRQFGSTDTQYF. CDR3 nucleotide sequence: TGTGCCAGCAGTGAGACGGTGCGGCAGTTTGGTTCGACAGATACGCAGTATTTT.

The chain links TRBV20-1 to TRBJ1-2, with D unresolved. This CDR3 spans 11 amino acids. Trimming pared 4 bases from V and 6 bases from J, leaving 9 bases between. Per germline, CDR1 DFQATT and CDR2 SNEGSKA (reference sequence). The CDR3 nucleotides read TGCAGTGCTAAATCGGGGAATGGCTACACCTTC. Amino acids: CSAKSGNGYTF.

In its sample, this clone was seen once. The chain recombines TRBV5-6 with TRBJ2-2; 7 positions match TRBD1. J was trimmed by 3 bases and V by 1 base; bases with no gene match: 9. The CDR3 runs 17 residues. Germline CDR1 SGHDT, CDR2 YYEEEE. CDR3 DNA sequence: TGTGCCAGCAGCTTGTCAGGACAGGTGGTGTACACCGGGGAGCTGTTTTTT. As protein: CASSLSGQVVYTGELFF.

This clone was counted once. V usage is TRBV2 and J usage is TRBJ2-3; TRBD2 aligns across 10 bases. The V gene's germline CDR1 is SNHLY and CDR2 FYNNEI. The length of the CDR3 is 16 residues. The J segment lost 3 bases and the V segment lost 1 base, leaving 4 bases of the junction unmatched. CDR3 sequence (DNA): TGTGCCAGCAGTGAAGGTTTAGCGGGGGGAACAGATACGCAGTATTTT. Its protein is CASSEGLAGGTDTQYF.

This clone came up once. This rearrangement joins TRBV6-5 to TRBJ2-2; perhaps TRBD2 as D (6 bases). This CDR3 region has 15 residues. CDR1 and CDR2 (germline): MNHEY, SVGAGI. Trimming removed 7 bases from V and 2 bases from J, with 14 bases in between. For the CDR3, the DNA is TGTGCCAGCAAGGAGGGCGTTGGAAACACCGGGGAGCTGTTTTTT. Its translation: CASKEGVGNTGELFF.